Below are 15 T cell receptor beta chains sequenced from a single sample in a study of T cell repertoires in cytomegalovirus infection. TCRdb analysed the reads with MiXCR anew, one entry per CDR3 protein. The table shows roughly 230,000 distinct CDR3 sequences, with 9% to 15% occurring only once. The sequenced material came from PBMCs. The receptors were sampled from a human donor in good health (CMV status not recorded). Some clones in this sample may be carry-over from other donors' samples.

This clonotype was counted many times. The CDR3 DNA reads TGTGCCAGCAGCCCTCAAGCCCCTCCTGGAAACACCATATATTTT. Its protein product is CASSPQAPPGNTIYF. The rearrangement joins TRBV7-2 to TRBJ1-3; no firm D call. CDR1 SGHTA and CDR2 FQGNSA come from the germline V gene. V dropped 5 bases and J dropped 2 bases, with 13 bases sitting between them. The length of the CDR3 is 15 residues.

The sample holds many counts of this clonotype. The chain combines TRBV19 with TRBJ2-7; either TRBD1 or TRBD2 may fit D (6 bases each). The V end was cut by 3 bases, the J end by 0 bases, with 12 bases between. The germline V gene encodes CDR1 LNHDA and CDR2 SQIVND (reference sequence). This CDR3 spans 15 amino acids. CDR3 sequence reads: CASSIGGGASYEQYF. Written as DNA, the CDR3 is TGTGCCAGTAGTATTGGGGGCGGGGCCTCCTACGAGCAGTACTTC.

This clonotype appeared a few times. This chain uses TRBV6-2 or TRBV6-3 with TRBJ2-2, with D possibly matching TRBD2 (5 bases). V was clipped by 3 bases and J by 2 bases, with 16 bases between them. The CDR3 covers 17 residues. CDR1 and CDR2 from the germline V gene are MNHEY and SVGEGT. The CDR3 DNA reads TGTGCCAGCAGTTATGACCGGGGTCAGTTAAACACCGGGGAGCTGTTTTTT. Its protein is CASSYDRGQLNTGELFF.

This clonotype was observed many times. The genes are TRBV7-2 and TRBJ2-7, with 9 positions matching TRBD1. The trim removed 3 bases at V and 4 bases at J, leaving 10 bases unmatched. The CDR3 length is 16 residues. Per the germline V gene, CDR1 is SGHTA and CDR2 is FQGNSA. DNA for the CDR3: TGTGCCAGCAGCTTGGGACAGGGTGTCGGCGCGTACGAGCAGTACTTC. This translates into CASSLGQGVGAYEQYF.

This chain connects TRBV14 to TRBJ2-3, with 8 bases matching TRBD2. V gave up 4 bases and J gave up 4 bases; unmatched junction bases: 1. This CDR3 has 13 amino acids. Germline loops: CDR1 SGHDN, CDR2 FVKESK. CDR3 DNA sequence: TGTGCCAGCAGCCGAGCGGGAGCAGATACGCAGTATTTT. The encoded protein is CASSRAGADTQYF.

Concerning this clonotype itself: A much more abundant neighbour one base away suggests this may be a read error. This sequence joins TRBV7-4 and TRBJ1-5; D is perhaps TRBD1 (5 bases). The CDR3 covers 12 residues. V lost 7 bases and J 8 bases, leaving 12 bases between the germline ends. Germline lookup yields CDR1 SGHVT and CDR2 SQSDAQ. CDR3 DNA: TGTGCCAGCAACCCAATAGGGGAGCCCCAGCATTTT. It is translated as CASNPIGEPQHF.

This clonotype was seen repeatedly, ten times or more. The chain employs TRBV7-8 and TRBJ2-5; D call uncertain. Germline V gene sequence: CDR1 SGHVS, CDR2 FQNEAQ. Trimming took 3 bases from V and 2 from J, leaving 10 bases between them. This CDR3 is built from 14 residues. CDR3 protein: CASSFLGIQETQYF. The DNA of the CDR3 is TGTGCCAGCAGCTTTTTGGGGATTCAAGAGACCCAGTACTTC.

This clonotype occurred many times. The CDR3 spells CASTNSGRANEQFF. In nucleotides, the CDR3 is TGTGCCAGTACTAATAGCGGGAGAGCTAATGAGCAGTTCTTC. The J gene is TRBJ2-1, the V gene TRBV7-2, with TRBD2 matching over 9 bases. Germline V gene data show CDR1 as SGHTA and CDR2 as FQGNSA. With V trimmed by 9 bases and J by 7 bases, 10 bases remained unmatched. The length of the CDR3 is 14 residues. The full variable domain, in which reference TRBV7-2 and TRBJ2-1 provide the parts outside the CDR3, is GAGVSQSPSNKVTEKGKDVELRCDPISGHTALYWYRQSLGQGLEFLIYFQGNSAPDKSGLPSDRFSAERTGGSVSTLTIQRTQQEDSAVYLCASTNSGRANEQFFGPGTRLTVL.

This clonotype was seen ten or more times. This chain uses TRBV7-8 with TRBJ1-1, with a possible D match to TRBD1 (6 bases). Trimming removed 5 bases at V and 3 bases at J, with 13 bases between. This CDR3 has 14 residues. The germline V gene encodes CDR1 SGHVS and CDR2 FQNEAQ. The CDR3 region is CASSLGGAYTEAFF. CDR3 in DNA: TGTGCCAGCAGCCTTGGGGGCGCTTACACTGAAGCTTTCTTT.

This clonotype was counted many times. The rearrangement joins TRBV28 to TRBJ2-3; D unclear. Deletions cut 4 bases from V and 6 bases from J, with 8 bases between. Germline CDR1 reads MDHEN; CDR2 reads SYDVKM. CDR3 length: 12 amino acids. CDR3 amino acids: CASSSGQDTQYF. The CDR3 nucleotides read TGTGCCAGCAGTTCCGGGCAGGATACGCAGTATTTT. The full variable domain, rest sourced from reference TRBV28 and TRBJ2-3, is DVKVTQSSRYLVKRTGEKVFLECVQDMDHENMFWYRQDPGLGLRLIYFSYDVKMKEKGDIPEGYSVSREKKERFSLILESASTNQTSMYLCASSSGQDTQYFGPGTRLTVL.

The chain couples TRBV7-2 to TRBJ2-7; no definite D call. Trimming removed 5 bases at V and 0 bases at J, with 14 bases between. Looked up from germline, CDR1 is SGHTA and CDR2 is FQGNSA. This CDR3 contains 15 residues. Written as DNA, the CDR3 is TGTGCCAGCAGCGCCGTCTGGAGCGACTCCTACGAGCAGTACTTC. Its translation: CASSAVWSDSYEQYF.

There are many counts of this clonotype. V and J are TRBV7-2 and TRBJ1-2, with unresolved D. The CDR3 runs to 15 residues. Per the germline V gene, CDR1 is SGHTA and CDR2 is FQGNSA. Trimming pared 0 bases from V and 3 bases from J, leaving 11 bases between. The CDR3 region is CASSLAWGTDYGYTF. DNA for the CDR3: TGTGCCAGCAGCTTAGCGTGGGGTACGGACTATGGCTACACCTTC.

This clonotype came up many times. The rearrangement joins TRBV7-2 to TRBJ2-2, with 8 bases that match TRBD1. With V trimmed by 5 bases and J by 3 bases, 5 bases remained unmatched. This CDR3 comprises 15 residues. CDR1 and CDR2 from the germline V gene are SGHTA and FQGNSA. Written as DNA, the CDR3 is TGTGCCAGCAGCCCGACAGGGGCGGACACCGGGGAGCTGTTTTTT. This codes for CASSPTGADTGELFF.

This clonotype was counted ten times or more. The V call is TRBV7-2, the J call TRBJ2-7, with TRBD2 matching 10 bases. The CDR3 is 15 residues long. Germline assignment: CDR1 SGHTA and CDR2 FQGNSA. Trimming at V came to 4 bases and at J to 2 bases, leaving 5 bases not matched to a gene. CDR3 residues: CASSSRTSGAYEQYF. CDR3 in DNA: TGTGCCAGCAGCTCGCGGACTAGCGGAGCCTACGAGCAGTACTTC.

The rearrangement joins TRBV28 to TRBJ2-3; the D gene is possibly TRBD2 (6 bases). The CDR3 sequence is 15 residues long. Trimming cost V 7 bases and J 2 bases, with 16 bases left between them. In germline, CDR1 is MDHEN, CDR2 SYDVKM. This CDR3 is CASNRSGPNTDTQYF. CDR3 DNA sequence: TGTGCCAGCAACCGTAGCGGTCCGAACACAGATACGCAGTATTTT.